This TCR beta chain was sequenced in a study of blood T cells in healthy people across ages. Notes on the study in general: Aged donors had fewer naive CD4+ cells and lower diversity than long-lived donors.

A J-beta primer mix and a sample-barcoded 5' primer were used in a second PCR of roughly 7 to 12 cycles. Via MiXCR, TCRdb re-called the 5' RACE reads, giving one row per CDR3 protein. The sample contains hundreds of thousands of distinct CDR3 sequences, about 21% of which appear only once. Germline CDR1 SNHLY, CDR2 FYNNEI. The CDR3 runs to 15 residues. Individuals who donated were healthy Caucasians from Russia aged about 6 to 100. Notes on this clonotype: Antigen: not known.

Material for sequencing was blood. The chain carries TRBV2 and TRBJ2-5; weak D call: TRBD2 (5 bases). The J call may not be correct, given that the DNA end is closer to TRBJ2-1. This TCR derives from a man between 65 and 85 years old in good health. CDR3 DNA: TGTGCCAGCAGTGTGGACCTACGGGGTTTCAATGAGCAGTTCTTC. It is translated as CASSVDLRGFNEQFF.